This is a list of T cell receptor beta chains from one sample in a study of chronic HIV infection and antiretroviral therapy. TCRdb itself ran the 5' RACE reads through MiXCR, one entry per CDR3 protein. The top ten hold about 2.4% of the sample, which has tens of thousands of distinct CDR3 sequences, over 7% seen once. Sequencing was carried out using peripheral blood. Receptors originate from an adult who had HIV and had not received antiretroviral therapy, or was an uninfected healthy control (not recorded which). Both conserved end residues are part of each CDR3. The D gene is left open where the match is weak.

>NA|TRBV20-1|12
CSASTPNTEAFF
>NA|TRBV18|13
CASSPPSVTEAFF
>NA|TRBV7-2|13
CASSLVQQETQYF
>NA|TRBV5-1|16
CASSLEGSQATDTQYF
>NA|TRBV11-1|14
CASSLIITTDTQYF
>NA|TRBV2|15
CASRKSGVMSDTQYF
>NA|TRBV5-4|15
CASSLVGGQVDTQYF
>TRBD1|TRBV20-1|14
CSASLVQGADEAFF
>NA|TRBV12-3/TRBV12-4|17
CASSLASVGGYFGEQFF
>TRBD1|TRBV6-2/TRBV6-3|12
CAIGQGQETQYF
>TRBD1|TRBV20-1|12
CSARQGSGGYTF
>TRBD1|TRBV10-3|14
CAISDGTAPYEQYF
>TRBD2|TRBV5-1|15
CASSSGTSGSYIQYF
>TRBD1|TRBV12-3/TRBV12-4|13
CASSPRQGTGQYF
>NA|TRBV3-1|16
CASSQWERSSYNEQFF
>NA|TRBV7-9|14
CASSSGEGTDTQYF
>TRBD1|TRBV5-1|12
CASSLDRGEAFF
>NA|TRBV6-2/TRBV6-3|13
CASSYDRQTVYTF
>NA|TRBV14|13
CASSQELGASYTF
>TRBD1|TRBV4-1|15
CASSQDRASSYEQYF
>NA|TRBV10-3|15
CAISEPTQGTYEQYF
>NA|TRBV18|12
CASSPGRYEQYF
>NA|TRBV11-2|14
CASSSPASEDEQFF
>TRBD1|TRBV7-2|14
CASSLPDRGTEAFF
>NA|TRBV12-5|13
CASGRDQGPEQFF
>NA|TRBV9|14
CASSANVGDTEAFF